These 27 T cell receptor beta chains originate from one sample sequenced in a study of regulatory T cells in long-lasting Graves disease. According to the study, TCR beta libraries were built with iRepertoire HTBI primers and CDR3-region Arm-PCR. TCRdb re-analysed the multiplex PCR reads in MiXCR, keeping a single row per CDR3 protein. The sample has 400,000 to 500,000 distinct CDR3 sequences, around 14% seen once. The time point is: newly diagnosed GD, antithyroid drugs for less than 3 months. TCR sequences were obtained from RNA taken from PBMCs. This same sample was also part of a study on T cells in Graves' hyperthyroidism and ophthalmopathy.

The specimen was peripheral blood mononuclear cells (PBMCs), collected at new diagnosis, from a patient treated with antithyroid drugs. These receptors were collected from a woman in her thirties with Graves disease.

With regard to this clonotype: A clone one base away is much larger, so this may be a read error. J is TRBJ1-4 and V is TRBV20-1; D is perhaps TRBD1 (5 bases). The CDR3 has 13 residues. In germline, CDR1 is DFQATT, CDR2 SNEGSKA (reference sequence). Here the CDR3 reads CSARARQNEELFF. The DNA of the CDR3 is TGCAGTGCTAGGGCCCGACAGAATGAAGAACTGTTTTTT.

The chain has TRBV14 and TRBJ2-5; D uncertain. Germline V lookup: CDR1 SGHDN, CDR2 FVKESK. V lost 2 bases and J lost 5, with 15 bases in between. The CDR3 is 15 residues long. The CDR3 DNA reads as TGTGCCAGCAGCCAATCGAGGCGGCAGAAGGAGACCCAGTACTTC. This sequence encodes CASSQSRRQKETQYF.

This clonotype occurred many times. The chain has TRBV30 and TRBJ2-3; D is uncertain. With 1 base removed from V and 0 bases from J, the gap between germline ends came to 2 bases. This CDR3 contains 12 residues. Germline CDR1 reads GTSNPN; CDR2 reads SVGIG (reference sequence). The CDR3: CAWSASTDTQYF. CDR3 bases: TGTGCCTGGAGTGCAAGCACAGATACGCAGTATTTT.

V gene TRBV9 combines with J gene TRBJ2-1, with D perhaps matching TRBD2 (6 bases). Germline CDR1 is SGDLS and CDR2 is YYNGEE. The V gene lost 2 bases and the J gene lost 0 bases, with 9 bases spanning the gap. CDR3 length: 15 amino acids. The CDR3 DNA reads TGTGCCAGCAGCGTGGAGGGAATCTCCTACAATGAGCAGTTCTTC. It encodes CASSVEGISYNEQFF.

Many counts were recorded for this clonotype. CDR3 nucleotides: TGCAGTGCTAAAGGCTTAGTGGGAGCCGGCACCTATGGCTACACCTTC. Amino acids: CSAKGLVGAGTYGYTF. J is TRBJ1-2 and V is TRBV20-1; D is undetermined. This CDR3 comprises 16 residues. V was pared by 4 bases and J by 4 bases, with 22 bases between. Per the germline V gene, CDR1 is DFQATT and CDR2 is SNEGSKA (reference sequence).

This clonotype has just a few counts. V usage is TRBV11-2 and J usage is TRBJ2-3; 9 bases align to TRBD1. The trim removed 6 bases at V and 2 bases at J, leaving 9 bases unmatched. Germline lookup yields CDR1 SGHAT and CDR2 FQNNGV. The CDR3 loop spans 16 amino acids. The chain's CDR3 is CASRTPGQGDTDTQYF. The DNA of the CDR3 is TGTGCCAGCAGGACACCGGGACAGGGAGACACAGATACGCAGTATTTT.

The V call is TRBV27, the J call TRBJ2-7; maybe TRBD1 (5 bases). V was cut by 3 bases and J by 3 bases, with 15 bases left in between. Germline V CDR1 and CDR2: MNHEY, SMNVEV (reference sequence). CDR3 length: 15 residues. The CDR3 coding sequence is TGTGCCAGCAGTTTGGGTAGGGGTGGATTCTACGAGCAGTACTTC. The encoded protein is CASSLGRGGFYEQYF.

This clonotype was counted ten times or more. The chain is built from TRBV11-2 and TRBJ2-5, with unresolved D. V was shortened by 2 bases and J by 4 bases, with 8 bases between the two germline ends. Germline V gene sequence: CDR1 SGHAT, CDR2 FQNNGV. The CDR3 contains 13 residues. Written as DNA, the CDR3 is TGTGCCAGCAGCTTATACAACGGAGAGACCCAGTACTTC. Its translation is CASSLYNGETQYF.

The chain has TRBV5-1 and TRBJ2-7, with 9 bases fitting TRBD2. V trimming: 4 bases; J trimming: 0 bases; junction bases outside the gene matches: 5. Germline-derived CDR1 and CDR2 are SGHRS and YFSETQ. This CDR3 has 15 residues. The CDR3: CASSILAGSSYEQYF. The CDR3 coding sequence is TGCGCCAGCAGCATCCTAGCGGGAAGCTCCTACGAGCAGTACTTC.

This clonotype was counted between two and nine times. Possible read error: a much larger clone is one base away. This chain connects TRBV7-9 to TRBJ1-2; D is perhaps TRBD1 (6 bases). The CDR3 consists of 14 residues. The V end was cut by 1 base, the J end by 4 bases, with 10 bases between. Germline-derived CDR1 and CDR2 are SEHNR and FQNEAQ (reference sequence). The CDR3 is CASSLGSGVYGYTF. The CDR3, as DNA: TGTGCCAGCAGCTTAGGGTCAGGGGTCTATGGCTACACCTTC.

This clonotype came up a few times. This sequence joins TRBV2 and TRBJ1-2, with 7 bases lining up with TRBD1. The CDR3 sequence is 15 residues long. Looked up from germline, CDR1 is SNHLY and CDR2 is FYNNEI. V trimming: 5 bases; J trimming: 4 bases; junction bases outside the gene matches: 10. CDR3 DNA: TGTGCCAGCAGTCTAACCCTACAGGGGACCTATGGCTACACCTTC. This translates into CASSLTLQGTYGYTF. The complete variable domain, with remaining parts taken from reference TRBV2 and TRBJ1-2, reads EPEVTQTPSHQVTQMGQEVILRCVPISNHLYFYWYRQILGQKVEFLVSFYNNEISEKSEIFDDQFSVERPDGSNFTLKIRSTKLEDSAMYFCASSLTLQGTYGYTFGSGTRLTVV.

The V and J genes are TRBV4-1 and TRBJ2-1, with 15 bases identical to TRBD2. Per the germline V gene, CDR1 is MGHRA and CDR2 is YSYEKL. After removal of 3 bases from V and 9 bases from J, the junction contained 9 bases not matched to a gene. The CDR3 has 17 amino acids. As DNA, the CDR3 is TGCGCCAGCAGCCATGGCCCCGGACTAGCGGGAGGGCTTGAGCAGTTCTTC. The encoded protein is CASSHGPGLAGGLEQFF.

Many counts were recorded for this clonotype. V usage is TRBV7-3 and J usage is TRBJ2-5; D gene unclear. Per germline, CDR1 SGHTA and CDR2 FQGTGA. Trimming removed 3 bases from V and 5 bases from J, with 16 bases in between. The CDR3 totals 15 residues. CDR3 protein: CASSLNGEGYETQYF. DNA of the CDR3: TGTGCCAGCAGCTTGAATGGTGAAGGGTACGAGACCCAGTACTTC.

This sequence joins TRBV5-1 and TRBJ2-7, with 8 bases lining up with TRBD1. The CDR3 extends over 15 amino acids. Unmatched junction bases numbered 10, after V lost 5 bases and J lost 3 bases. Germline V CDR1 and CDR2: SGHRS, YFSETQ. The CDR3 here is CASSGTGTGVYEQYF. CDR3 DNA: TGCGCCAGCAGTGGCACCGGGACAGGCGTCTACGAGCAGTACTTC.

CDR3 nucleotide sequence: TGCAGCGTTAGACTAGCGGAGCGTTACTACGAGCAGTACTTC. Its translation: CSVRLAERYYEQYF. This chain links TRBV29-1 with TRBJ2-7, with 9 bases lining up with TRBD2. The CDR3 is 14 amino acids. The germline V gene has CDR1 SQVTM and CDR2 ANQGSEA. V was pared by 5 bases and J by 3 bases, with 8 bases of the junction left unmatched.

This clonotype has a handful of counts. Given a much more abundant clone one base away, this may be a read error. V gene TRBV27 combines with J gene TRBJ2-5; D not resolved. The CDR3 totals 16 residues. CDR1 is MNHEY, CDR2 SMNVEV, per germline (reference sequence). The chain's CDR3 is CASSLSAQLYQKTQYF. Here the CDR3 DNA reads TGTGCCAGCAGTTTATCGGCCCAGCTGTACCAAAAGACCCAGTACTTC.

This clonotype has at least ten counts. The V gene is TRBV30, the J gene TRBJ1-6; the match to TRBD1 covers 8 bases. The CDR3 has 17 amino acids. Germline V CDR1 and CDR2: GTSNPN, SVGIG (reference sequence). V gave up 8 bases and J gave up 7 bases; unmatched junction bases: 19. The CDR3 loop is CARRNPLGQALNSPLHF. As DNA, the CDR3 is TGTGCCCGCCGTAACCCTCTGGGACAGGCCTTGAATTCACCCCTCCACTTT.

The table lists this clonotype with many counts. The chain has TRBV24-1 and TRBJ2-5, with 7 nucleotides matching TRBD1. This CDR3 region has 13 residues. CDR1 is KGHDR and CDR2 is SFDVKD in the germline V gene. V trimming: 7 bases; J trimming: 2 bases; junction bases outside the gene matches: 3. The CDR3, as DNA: TGTGCCACCAGCGGGACAGTGCAAGAGACCCAGTACTTC. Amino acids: CATSGTVQETQYF.

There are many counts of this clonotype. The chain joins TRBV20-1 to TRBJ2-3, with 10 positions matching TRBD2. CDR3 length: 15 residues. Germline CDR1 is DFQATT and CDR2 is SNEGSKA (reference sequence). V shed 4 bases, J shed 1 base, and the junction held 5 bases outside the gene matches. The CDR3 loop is CSAKGLATRTDTQYF. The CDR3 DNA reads TGCAGTGCTAAGGGACTAGCGACCCGCACAGATACGCAGTATTTT.

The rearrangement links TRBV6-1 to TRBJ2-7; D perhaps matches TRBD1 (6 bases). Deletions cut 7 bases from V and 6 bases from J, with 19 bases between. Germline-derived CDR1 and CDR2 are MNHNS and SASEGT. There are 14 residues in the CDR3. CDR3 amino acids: CASKRRTESSEQYF. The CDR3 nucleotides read TGTGCCAGCAAACGAAGGACAGAGTCTAGCGAGCAGTACTTC.

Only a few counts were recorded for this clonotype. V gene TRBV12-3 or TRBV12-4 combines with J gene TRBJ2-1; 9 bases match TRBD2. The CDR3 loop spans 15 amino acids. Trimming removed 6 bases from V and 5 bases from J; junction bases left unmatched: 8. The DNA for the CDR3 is TGTGCCAGCAGACTACCGGGACTAGCTAACAATGAGCAGTTCTTC. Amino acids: CASRLPGLANNEQFF.

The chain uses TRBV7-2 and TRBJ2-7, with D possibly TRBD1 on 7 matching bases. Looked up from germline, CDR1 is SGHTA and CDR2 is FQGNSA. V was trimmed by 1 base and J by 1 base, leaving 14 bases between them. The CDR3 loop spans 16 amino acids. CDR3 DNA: TGTGCCAGCAGCTTAGTGTCAGGGGGGACGTCCTACGAGCAGTACTTC. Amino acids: CASSLVSGGTSYEQYF.

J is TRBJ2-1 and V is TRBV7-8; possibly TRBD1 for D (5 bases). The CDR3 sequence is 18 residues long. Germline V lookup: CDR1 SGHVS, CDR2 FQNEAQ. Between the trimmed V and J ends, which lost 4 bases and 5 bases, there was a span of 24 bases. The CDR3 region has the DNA TGTGCCAGCAGCTCCCCCCCGAAGGGGATCAATCTTAACAATGAGCAGTTCTTC. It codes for CASSSPPKGINLNNEQFF.

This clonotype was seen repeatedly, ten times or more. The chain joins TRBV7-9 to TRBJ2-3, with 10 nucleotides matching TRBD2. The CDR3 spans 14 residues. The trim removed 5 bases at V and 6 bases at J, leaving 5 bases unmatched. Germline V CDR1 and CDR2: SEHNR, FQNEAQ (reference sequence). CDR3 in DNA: TGTGCCAGCAGCGCCAGCGGGAGGGCGGATACGCAGTATTTT. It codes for CASSASGRADTQYF. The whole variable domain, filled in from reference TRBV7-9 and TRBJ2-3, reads DTGVSQNPRHKITKRGQNVTFRCDPISEHNRLYWYRQTLGQGPEFLTYFQNEAQLEKSRLLSDRFSAERPKGSFSTLEIQRTEQGDSAMYLCASSASGRADTQYFGPGTRLTVL.

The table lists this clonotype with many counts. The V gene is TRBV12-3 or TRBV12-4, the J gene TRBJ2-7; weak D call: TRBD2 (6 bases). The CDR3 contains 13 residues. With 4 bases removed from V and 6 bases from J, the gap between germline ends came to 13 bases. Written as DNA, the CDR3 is TGTGCCAGCAGTTCGGGACTGCAGGGCGAGCAGTACTTC. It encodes CASSSGLQGEQYF.

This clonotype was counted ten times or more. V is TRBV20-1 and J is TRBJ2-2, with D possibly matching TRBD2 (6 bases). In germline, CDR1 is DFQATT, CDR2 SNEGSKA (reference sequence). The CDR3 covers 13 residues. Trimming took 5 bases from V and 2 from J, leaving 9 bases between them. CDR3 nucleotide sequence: TGCAGTGCTCTGGGGGGAAACACCGGGGAGCTGTTTTTT. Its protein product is CSALGGNTGELFF.

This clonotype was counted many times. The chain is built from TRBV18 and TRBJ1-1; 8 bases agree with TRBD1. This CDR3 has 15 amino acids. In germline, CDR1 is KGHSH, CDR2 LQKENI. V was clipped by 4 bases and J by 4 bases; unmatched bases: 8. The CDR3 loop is CASSQSTGVVTEAFF. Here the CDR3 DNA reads TGTGCCAGCTCACAATCGACAGGGGTAGTCACTGAAGCTTTCTTT.